The entry that follows covers one T cell receptor (beta chain) sequence. This specimen comes from a study of blood T cell repertoires in COVID-19. Overall study context: Whether acute or convalescent, the COVID-19 samples came from the United States, Italy and Spain. Sources were T cells, B-cell-depleted T cells, or PBMCs; the material itself was cDNA or gDNA.

With 6 bases removed from V and 5 bases from J, the gap between germline ends came to 16 bases. The CDR3 sequence is 14 residues long. From germline, CDR1 is SNHLY and CDR2 FYNNEI. The Seattle patients joined while their infection was active and were tracked longitudinally afterward. Repertoires were generated with immunoSEQ multiplex PCR, while TCRdb's copy carries only in-frame clones and drops some. The sample holds a few hundred thousand clones, around 90% seen once. This sequence originates from an older woman with COVID-19, enrolled during active disease. Sequenced input: peripheral blood. The gene calls are TRBV2 and TRBJ1-2; maybe TRBD1 (5 bases). The DNA for the CDR3 is TGTGCCAGCAGCCCGGGACTGCCCCTGTATGGCTACACCTTC. Its translation is CASSPGLPLYGYTF.